The 8 T cell receptor beta chains below were found in one sample sequenced in a study of CD8 T cells in ankylosing spondylitis. TCRdb recomputed calls from the 5' RACE reads with MiXCR, one row per CDR3 protein. The data show 240,000 or so distinct CDR3 sequences, about 10% seen once. Input material: blood, either unsorted or a sorted T cell fraction (not recorded which). The source is a male donor with ankylosing spondylitis or in good health (not recorded which).

In this sample, this clonotype turned up a few times. This rearrangement joins TRBV12-2 to TRBJ2-7. TRBV12-2 has pseudogene status. The CDR3 totals 12 residues. The CDR3 region is CAFDGTSYEQYF. DNA for the CDR3: TGTGCATTTGACGGTACCTCCTACGAGCAGTACTTC.

This clonotype was detected ten times or more. The V and J genes are TRBV5-1 and TRBJ1-2; no definite D call. V was shortened by 0 bases and J by 2 bases, with 5 bases between the two germline ends. The germline V gene has CDR1 SGHRS and CDR2 YFSETQ. This CDR3 is built from 13 residues. This chain's CDR3 is CASSLGQNYGYTF. The CDR3 DNA reads as TGCGCCAGCAGCTTGGGACAAAACTATGGCTACACCTTC.

The table lists this clonotype with a few counts. J is TRBJ2-1 and V is TRBV7-8, with 7 bases aligning to TRBD1. Germline CDR1 and CDR2: SGHVS and FQNEAQ. The V gene end was trimmed by 2 bases and the J gene end by 9 bases; junction bases not matched to a gene: 7. CDR3 length: 14 residues. The CDR3 sequence: CASSLRTGSGEQFF. CDR3 DNA sequence: TGTGCCAGCAGCTTAAGGACAGGTTCCGGTGAGCAGTTCTTC.

There are many counts of this clonotype. This chain connects TRBV6-1 to TRBJ2-3; 7 positions agree with TRBD2. This CDR3 contains 15 residues. Trimming at V came to 6 bases and at J to 8 bases, leaving 14 bases not matched to a gene. Germline V CDR1 and CDR2: MNHNS, SASEGT. The CDR3 DNA reads as TGTGCCAGCAGCTTTCCGGAGCGGGGTTCCCTTACGCAGTATTTT. Protein: CASSFPERGSLTQYF.

The sample holds a few counts of this clonotype. The CDR3 nucleotides read TGTGCCAGCAGCCCACAGACAGACGGCCGTAGGATCCTCCACTTT. Its translation: CASSPQTDGRRILHF. The V call is TRBV28, the J call TRBJ1-6, with a possible D match to TRBD1 (5 bases). V lost 6 bases and J 15 bases, leaving 24 bases between the germline ends. This CDR3 is 15 amino acids long. Germline CDR1 MDHEN, CDR2 SYDVKM.

There are many counts of this clonotype. The gene calls are TRBV29-1 and TRBJ2-3; D unclear. The CDR3 runs to 11 residues. Germline V gene lookup returns CDR1 SQVTM and CDR2 ANQGSEA. Trimming took 4 bases from V and 8 from J, leaving 10 bases between them. CDR3 nucleotides: TGCAGCGTTGCCCGCCCGACTACGCAGTATTTT. Translating gives CSVARPTTQYF.

This clonotype was seen at least ten times. J is TRBJ2-1 and V is TRBV11-2; no firm D call. CDR1 is SGHAT, CDR2 FQNNGV, per germline. This CDR3 has 13 amino acids. Trimming shortened V by 5 bases and J by 6 bases, and 11 bases separated the two germline ends. The CDR3 nucleotides read TGTGCCAGCAGCCCTATTCGGGCCAATGAGCAGTTCTTC. Its protein is CASSPIRANEQFF.

This clonotype was picked up many times. V is TRBV7-3 and J is TRBJ1-2; D unresolved. This CDR3 comprises 13 residues. Trimming removed 5 bases at V and 5 bases at J, with 12 bases between. Germline V gene sequence: CDR1 SGHTA, CDR2 FQGTGA. The CDR3 region is CASSPQERYGYTF. The CDR3 coding sequence is TGTGCCAGCAGCCCACAAGAGAGATATGGCTACACCTTC.